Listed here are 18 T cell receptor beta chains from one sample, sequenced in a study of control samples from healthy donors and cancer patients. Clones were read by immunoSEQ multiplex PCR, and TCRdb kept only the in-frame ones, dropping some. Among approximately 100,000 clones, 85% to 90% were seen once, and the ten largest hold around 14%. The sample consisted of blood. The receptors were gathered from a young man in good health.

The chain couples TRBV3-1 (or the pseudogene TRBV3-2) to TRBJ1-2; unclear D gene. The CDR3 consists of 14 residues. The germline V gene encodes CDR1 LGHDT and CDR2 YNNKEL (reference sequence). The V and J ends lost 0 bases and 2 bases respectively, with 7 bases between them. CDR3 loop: CASSQEGRNYGYTF. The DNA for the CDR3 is TGTGCCAGCAGCCAAGAAGGGCGGAACTATGGCTACACCTTC.

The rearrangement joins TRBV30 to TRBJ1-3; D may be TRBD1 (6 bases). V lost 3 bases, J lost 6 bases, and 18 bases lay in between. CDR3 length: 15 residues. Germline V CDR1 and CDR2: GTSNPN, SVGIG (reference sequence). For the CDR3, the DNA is TGTGCCTGGAGGCGAAATCCACAGGGACCAAACACCATATATTTT. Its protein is CAWRRNPQGPNTIYF.

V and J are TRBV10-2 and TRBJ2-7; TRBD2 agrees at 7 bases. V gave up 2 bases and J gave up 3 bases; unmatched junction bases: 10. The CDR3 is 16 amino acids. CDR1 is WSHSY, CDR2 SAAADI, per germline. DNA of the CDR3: TGCGCCAGCAGTGAGCCCCGGGGGGAGGCCCGCTACGAGCAGTACTTC. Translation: CASSEPRGEARYEQYF.

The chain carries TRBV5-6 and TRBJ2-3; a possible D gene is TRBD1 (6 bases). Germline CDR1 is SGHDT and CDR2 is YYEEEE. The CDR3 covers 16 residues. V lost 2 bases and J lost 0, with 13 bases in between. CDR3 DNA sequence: TGTGCCAGCAGCTTTGGGGGCGGCAGCAGCACAGATACGCAGTATTTT. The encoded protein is CASSFGGGSSTDTQYF.

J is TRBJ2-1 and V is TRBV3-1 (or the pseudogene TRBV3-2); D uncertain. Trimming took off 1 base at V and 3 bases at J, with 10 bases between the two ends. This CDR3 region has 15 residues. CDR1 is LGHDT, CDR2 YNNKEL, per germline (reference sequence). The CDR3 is CASSQVESGYNEQFF. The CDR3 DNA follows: TGTGCCAGCAGCCAAGTGGAGTCCGGCTACAATGAGCAGTTCTTC.

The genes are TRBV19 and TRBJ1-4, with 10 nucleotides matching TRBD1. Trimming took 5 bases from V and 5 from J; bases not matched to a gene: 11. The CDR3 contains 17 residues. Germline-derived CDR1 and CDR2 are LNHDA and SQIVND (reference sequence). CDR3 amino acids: CASSSPGQGNSNEKLFF. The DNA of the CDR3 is TGTGCCAGTAGTTCACCGGGACAGGGGAATTCGAATGAAAAACTGTTTTTT.

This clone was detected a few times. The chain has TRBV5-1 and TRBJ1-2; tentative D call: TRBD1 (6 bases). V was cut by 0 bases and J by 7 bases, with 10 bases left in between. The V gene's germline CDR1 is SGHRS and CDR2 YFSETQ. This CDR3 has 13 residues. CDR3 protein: CASSLDRAAGYTF. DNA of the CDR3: TGCGCCAGCAGCTTGGACAGGGCGGCTGGCTACACCTTC.

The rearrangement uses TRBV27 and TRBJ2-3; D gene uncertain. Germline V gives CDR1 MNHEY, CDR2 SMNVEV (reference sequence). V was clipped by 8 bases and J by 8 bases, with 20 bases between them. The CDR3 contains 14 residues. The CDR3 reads CASSVSNYRATQYF. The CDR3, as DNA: TGTGCCAGCTCCGTCTCCAACTACAGAGCTACGCAGTATTTT.

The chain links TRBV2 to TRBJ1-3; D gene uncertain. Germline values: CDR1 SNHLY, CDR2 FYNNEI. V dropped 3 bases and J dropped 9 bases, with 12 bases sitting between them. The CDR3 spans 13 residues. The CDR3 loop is CASSDRTTGTIYF. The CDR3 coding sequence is TGTGCCAGCAGTGATAGGACGACGGGCACCATATATTTT.

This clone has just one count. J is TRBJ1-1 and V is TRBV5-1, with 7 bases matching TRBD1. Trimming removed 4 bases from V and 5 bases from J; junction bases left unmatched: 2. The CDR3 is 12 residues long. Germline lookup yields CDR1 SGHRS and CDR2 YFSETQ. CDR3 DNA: TGCGCCAGCAGCCCGGGACAGACTGAAGCTTTCTTT. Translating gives CASSPGQTEAFF.

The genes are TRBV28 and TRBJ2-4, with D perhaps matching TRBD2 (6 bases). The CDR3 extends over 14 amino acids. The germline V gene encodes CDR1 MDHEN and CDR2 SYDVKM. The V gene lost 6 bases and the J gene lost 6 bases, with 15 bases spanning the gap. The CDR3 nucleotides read TGTGCCAGCAGCAGCGCGGGGCAGACAAACATTCAGTACTTC. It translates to CASSSAGQTNIQYF.

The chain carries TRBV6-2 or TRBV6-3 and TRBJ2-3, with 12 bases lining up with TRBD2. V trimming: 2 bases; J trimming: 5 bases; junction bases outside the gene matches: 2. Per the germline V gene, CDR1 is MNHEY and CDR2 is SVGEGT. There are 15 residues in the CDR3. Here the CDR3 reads CASSYGTSGLDTQYF. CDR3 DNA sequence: TGTGCCAGCAGTTACGGGACTAGCGGGTTAGATACGCAGTATTTT.

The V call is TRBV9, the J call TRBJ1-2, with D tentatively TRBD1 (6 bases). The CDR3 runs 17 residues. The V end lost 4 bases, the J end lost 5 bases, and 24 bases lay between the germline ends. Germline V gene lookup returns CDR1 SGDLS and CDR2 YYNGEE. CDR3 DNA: TGTGCCAGCAGCCCCCGGGGGGGGGCACTCTTGGGGTATGGCTACACCTTC. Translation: CASSPRGGALLGYGYTF.

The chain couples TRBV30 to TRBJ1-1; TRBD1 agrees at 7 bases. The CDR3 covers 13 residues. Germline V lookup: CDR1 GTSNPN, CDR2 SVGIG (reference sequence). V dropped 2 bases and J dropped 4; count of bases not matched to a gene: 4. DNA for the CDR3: TGTGCCTGGAGTCACGGACAGGTCACTGAAGCTTTCTTT. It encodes CAWSHGQVTEAFF.

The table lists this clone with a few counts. The DNA for the CDR3 is TGCGCCAGCAGCTTGACTAGCGGGACCTACGAGCAGTACTTC. Residues: CASSLTSGTYEQYF. The rearrangement links TRBV5-1 to TRBJ2-7; TRBD2 aligns across 10 bases. This CDR3 region has 14 residues. V lost 1 base, J lost 2 bases, and 0 bases stayed unmatched. Per germline, CDR1 SGHRS and CDR2 YFSETQ.

In nucleotides, the CDR3 is TGTGCCAGCAGCGAGGGAGAGACCCAGTACTTC. Residues: CASSEGETQYF. The chain uses TRBV9 and TRBJ2-5; D is undetermined. Trimming took 3 bases from V and 4 from J, leaving 4 bases between them. The CDR3 covers 11 residues. Germline V gene lookup returns CDR1 SGDLS and CDR2 YYNGEE.

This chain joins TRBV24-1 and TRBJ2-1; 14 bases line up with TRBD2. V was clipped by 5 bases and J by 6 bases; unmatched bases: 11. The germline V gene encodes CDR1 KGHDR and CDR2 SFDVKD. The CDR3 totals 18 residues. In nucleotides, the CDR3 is TGTGCCACCAGTGCCCCCCGCGCCGGACTAGCGGGAGGCAATGAGCAGTTCTTC. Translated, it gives CATSAPRAGLAGGNEQFF.

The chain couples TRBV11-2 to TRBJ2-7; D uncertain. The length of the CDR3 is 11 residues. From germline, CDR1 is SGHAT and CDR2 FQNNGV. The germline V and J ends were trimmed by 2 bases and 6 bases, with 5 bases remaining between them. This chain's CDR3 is CASSLSSEQYF. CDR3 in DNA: TGTGCCAGCAGCTTATCGAGCGAGCAGTACTTC.